This TCR beta chain comes out of a study of shared clonotypes between healthy human individuals. Background on the study: The study enrolled a couple of women and three men aged 18 to 49.

Replicate PCRs run on sorted subsets employed 200 ng DNA, 30,000 to 35,000 T cell genomes. The table came from immunoSEQ multiplex PCR; TCRdb's copy has only in-frame clones and leaves some out. Among 900,000 to 1,200,000 clones listed, around three quarters were seen once. Caucasian adults residing in Nashville, Tennessee made up all the donors. CDR1 is SNHLY and CDR2 is FYNNEI in the germline V gene. CDR3 length equals 13 residues. Trimming shortened V by 8 bases and J by 4 bases, and 14 bases separated the two germline ends. Sequencing used memory CD4+ T cells from PBMCs. As to subset: CD45RA-negative fraction. The receptor's source is a man younger than 30 in good health. Some clones in this sample may be carry-over from other donors' samples. This chain links TRBV2 with TRBJ1-1; D gene ambiguous. CDR3 residues: CASSSSEFTEAFF. CDR3 nucleotide sequence: TGTGCCAGCTCAAGCTCCGAATTCACTGAAGCTTTCTTT.